This TCR beta chain stems from a study of cytomegalovirus exposure and HLA in healthy donors. Worth noting for this clone: Its target is unknown.

V was shortened by 1 base and J by 6 bases, with 15 bases between the two germline ends. Germline-derived CDR1 and CDR2 are SEHNR and FQNEAQ (reference sequence). The CDR3 sequence is 15 residues long. Study outcomes and limitations: Rarity characterized most TCR sequences, yet some public TCRs appeared in many donors. The study recorded 164 TCR beta chains that were cytomegalovirus-associated. In vitro assays verified that three CMV-associated chains recognized CMV antigens specifically.

The donors formed part of the roughly 120-subject validation cohort, distinct from the approximately 670-subject first cohort. Sequencing used immunoSEQ multiplex PCR; TCRdb keeps in-frame clones, though not all of them. The data hold tens of thousands of clones, with 96% observed a single time. The sequenced sample was PBMCs. This clonotype was obtained from a man aged 18 to 30 in good health and CMV-seropositive. This sequence joins TRBV7-9 and TRBJ1-1; unclear D gene. The CDR3 loop is CASSLESGFEAEAFF. The CDR3 nucleotides read TGTGCCAGCAGCTTAGAGTCGGGGTTTGAGGCTGAAGCTTTCTTT.